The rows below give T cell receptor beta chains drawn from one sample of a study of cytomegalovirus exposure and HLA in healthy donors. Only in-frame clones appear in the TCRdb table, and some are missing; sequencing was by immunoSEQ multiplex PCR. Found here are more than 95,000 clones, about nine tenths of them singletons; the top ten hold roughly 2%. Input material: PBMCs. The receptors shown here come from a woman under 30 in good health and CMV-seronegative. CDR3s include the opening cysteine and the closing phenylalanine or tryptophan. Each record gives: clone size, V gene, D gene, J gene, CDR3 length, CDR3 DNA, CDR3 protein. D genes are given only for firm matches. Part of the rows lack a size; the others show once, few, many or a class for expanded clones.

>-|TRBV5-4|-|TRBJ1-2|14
TGTGCCAGCAGCCCCTCGACAGCCGTCTATGGCTACACCTTC
CASSPSTAVYGYTF
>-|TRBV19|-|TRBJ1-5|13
TGTGCCAGTAGTACCCCGCCCGGTCAGCCCCAGCATTTT
CASSTPPGQPQHF
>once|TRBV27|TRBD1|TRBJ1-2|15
TGTGCCAGCAGTTTATCCCCGGGACAGAGCTATGGCTACACCTTC
CASSLSPGQSYGYTF
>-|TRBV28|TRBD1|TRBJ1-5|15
TGTGCCAGCAGTCCCCGACAGGGGCGAGGGCAGCCCCAGCATTTT
CASSPRQGRGQPQHF
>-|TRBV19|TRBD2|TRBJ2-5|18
TGTGCCAGTAGTCCGCCTCGTGAGCTAGCGGGATTCCAAGAGACCCAGTACTTC
CASSPPRELAGFQETQYF
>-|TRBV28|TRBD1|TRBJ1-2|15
TGTGCCAGCAGTTCAGGGGGAAGGGCTAACTATGGCTACACCTTC
CASSSGGRANYGYTF
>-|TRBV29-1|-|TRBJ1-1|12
TGCAGCGTTGGGGGGGATGACACTGAAGCTTTCTTT
CSVGGDDTEAFF
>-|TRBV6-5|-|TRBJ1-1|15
TGTGCCAGCAGCCGAGTTCCGTCTTTGAACACTGAAGCTTTCTTT
CASSRVPSLNTEAFF
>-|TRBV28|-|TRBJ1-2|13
TGTGCCAGCAGTTCCAGGGGCCCCTATGGCTACACCTTC
CASSSRGPYGYTF
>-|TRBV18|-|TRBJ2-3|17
TGTGCCAGCTCACGAAGAGGCCCACAGGGAGAGACAGATACGCAGTATTTT
CASSRRGPQGETDTQYF
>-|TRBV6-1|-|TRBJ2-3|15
TGTGCCAGCATCCCAGGTGGCGGACACACAGATACGCAGTATTTT
CASIPGGGHTDTQYF
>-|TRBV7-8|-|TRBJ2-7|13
TGTGCCAGCAGCTTTACAGCGCGGGACGAGCAGTACTTC
CASSFTARDEQYF
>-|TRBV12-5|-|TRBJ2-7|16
TGTGCTAGTGGTTCCGACCGGGACGGAGGGTACTACGAGCAGTACTTC
CASGSDRDGGYYEQYF
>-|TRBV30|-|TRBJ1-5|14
TGTGCCTGGAGTGTACCCGGGGGCAATCAGCCCCAGCATTTT
CAWSVPGGNQPQHF
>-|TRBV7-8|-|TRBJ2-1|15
TGTGCCAGCAGCTTAGGAGACGCGGGGTTAAATGAGCAGTTCTTC
CASSLGDAGLNEQFF
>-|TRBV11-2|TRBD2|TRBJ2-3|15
TGTGCCAGCAGCATCAGGACTAGCGGGAGGGATACGCAGTATTTT
CASSIRTSGRDTQYF
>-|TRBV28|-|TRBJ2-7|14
TGTGCCAGCAGCCCCGGGACATCGGGCTACGAGCAGTACTTC
CASSPGTSGYEQYF
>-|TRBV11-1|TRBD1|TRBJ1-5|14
TGTGCCAGCAGCTTGGGGACAGGGGCCCAGCCCCAGCATTTT
CASSLGTGAQPQHF
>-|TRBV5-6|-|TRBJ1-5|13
TGTGCCAGCAGCTTCGGGGAGGGTCAGCCCCAGCATTTT
CASSFGEGQPQHF
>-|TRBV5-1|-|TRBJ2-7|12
TGCGCCAGCAGCTTGTCTGGCCCCGAGCAGTACTTC
CASSLSGPEQYF
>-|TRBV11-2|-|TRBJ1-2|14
TGTGCCAGCAGCTTAGGTGGCCACAACTATGGCTACACCTTC
CASSLGGHNYGYTF
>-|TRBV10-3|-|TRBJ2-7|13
TGTGCCATCTGGGGGGACGGCCCCTACGAGCAGTACTTC
CAIWGDGPYEQYF
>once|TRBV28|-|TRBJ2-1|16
TGTGCCAGCAAAGAGGGGGGGGTTGGGTCCTACAATGAGCAGTTCTTC
CASKEGGVGSYNEQFF
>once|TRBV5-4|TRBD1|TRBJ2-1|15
TGTGCCAGCAGCCCCGGGGACAGGGGTGACAATGAGCAGTTCTTC
CASSPGDRGDNEQFF
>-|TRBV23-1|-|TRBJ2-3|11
TGCGCCAGCACGGACACAGCTACGCAGTATTTT
CASTDTATQYF
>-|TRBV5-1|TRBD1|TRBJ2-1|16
TGCGCCAGCAGCTTGGTAGGGGCAGGGGGTAGCACTGAGCAGTTCTTC
CASSLVGAGGSTEQFF
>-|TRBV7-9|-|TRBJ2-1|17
TGTGCCAGCAGCTTAGCAATGCGGAGGAGCTCCTACAATGAGCAGTTCTTC
CASSLAMRRSSYNEQFF
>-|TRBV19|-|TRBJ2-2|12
TGTGCCAGTAGCGGAGGGGCCGGGGAGCTGTTTTTT
CASSGGAGELFF
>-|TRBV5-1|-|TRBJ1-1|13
TGCGCCAGCAGCTTCGCCGGGGACACTGAAGCTTTCTTT
CASSFAGDTEAFF
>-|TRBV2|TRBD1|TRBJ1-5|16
TGTGCCAGCTTGGCCCGACAGGGTGTTTCGGGTCAGCCCCAGCATTTT
CASLARQGVSGQPQHF
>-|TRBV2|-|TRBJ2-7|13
TGTGCCAGCAGTGAATTGGGGAGTAGGGAGCAGTACTTC
CASSELGSREQYF
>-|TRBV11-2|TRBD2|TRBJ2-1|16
TGTGCCAGCGGGGATGAGCGGGAGTATTGGGACAATGAGCAGTTCTTC
CASGDEREYWDNEQFF
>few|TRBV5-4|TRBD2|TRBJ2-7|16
TGTGCCAGCAGCTTGGGGGGACTAGCGGGGAACTACGAGCAGTACTTC
CASSLGGLAGNYEQYF
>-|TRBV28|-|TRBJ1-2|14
TGTGCCAGCAGCCAAGGGGCCCATAACTATGGCTACACCTTC
CASSQGAHNYGYTF
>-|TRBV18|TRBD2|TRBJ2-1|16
TGTGCCAGCTCCGCACCCGGGCTAGCGGAATACAATGAGCAGTTCTTC
CASSAPGLAEYNEQFF
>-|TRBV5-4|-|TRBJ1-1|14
TGTGCCAGCAGCTTAGGACTTAGGAACACTGAAGCTTTCTTT
CASSLGLRNTEAFF
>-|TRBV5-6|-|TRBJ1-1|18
TGTGCCAGCAGCCGATTCGAGGGAGGGGCGATAACGAACACTGAAGCTTTCTTT
CASSRFEGGAITNTEAFF
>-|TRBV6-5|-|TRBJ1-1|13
TGTGCCAGCAGGACAAGTATTAACACTGAAGCTTTCTTT
CASRTSINTEAFF
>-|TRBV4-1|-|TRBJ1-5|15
TGCGCCAGCAGCCACAGCATTGCGACAAATCAGCCCCAGCATTTT
CASSHSIATNQPQHF
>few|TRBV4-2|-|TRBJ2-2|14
TGTGCCAGCAGCCAAGAAGTAGCGTCCGGGGAGCTGTTTTTT
CASSQEVASGELFF
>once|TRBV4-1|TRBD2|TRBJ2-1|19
TGCGCCAGCAGCCAAGGGACAGGAAGACTAGCGGGAGGGAGGAATGAGCAGTTCTTC
CASSQGTGRLAGGRNEQFF
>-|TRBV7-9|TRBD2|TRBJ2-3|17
TGTGCCAGCAGCGCCTTGACTAGCGGGAGGGCCAAGGGTACGCAGTATTTT
CASSALTSGRAKGTQYF
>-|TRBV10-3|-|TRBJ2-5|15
TGTGCCATCAGTGAGTTAGACAGGAGCCAAGAGACCCAGTACTTC
CAISELDRSQETQYF
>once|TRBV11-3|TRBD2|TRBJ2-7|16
TGTGCCAGCAGCCCTACCTTGGCTAGCGGGAGAGGCGAGCAGTACTTC
CASSPTLASGRGEQYF
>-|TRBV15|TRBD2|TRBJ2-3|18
TGTGCCACCAGCTCCGGGACTAGCGGGAGGTGGGGCACAGATACGCAGTATTTT
CATSSGTSGRWGTDTQYF
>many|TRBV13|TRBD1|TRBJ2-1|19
TGTGCCAGCAGCCGTTGGGACAGGACCTCCGCCGAGTCCTACAATGAGCAGTTCTTC
CASSRWDRTSAESYNEQFF
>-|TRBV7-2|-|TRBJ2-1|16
TGTGCCAGCAGCTTAAGGCGGGACTGGACGTACAATGAGCAGTTCTTC
CASSLRRDWTYNEQFF
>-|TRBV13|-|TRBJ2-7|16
TGTGCCAGCAGCTTAGGCACTTTTAGCAGAGACTACGAGCAGTACTTC
CASSLGTFSRDYEQYF
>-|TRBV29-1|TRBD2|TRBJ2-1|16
TGCAGCGTTGAAGATCTTCGACTAGCGGGCTACAATGAGCAGTTCTTC
CSVEDLRLAGYNEQFF
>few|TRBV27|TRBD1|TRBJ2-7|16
TGTGCCAGCAGTGGGCCAACAGGGGGGTTGTCCTACGAGCAGTACTTC
CASSGPTGGLSYEQYF
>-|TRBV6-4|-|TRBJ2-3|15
TGTGCCAGCAGTGACTCCACAGGGGGAGGGGATACGCAGTATTTT
CASSDSTGGGDTQYF
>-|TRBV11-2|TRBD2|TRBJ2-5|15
TGTGCCAGCAGCCCGGGGTGGCCTAGCGGTTCGACCCAGTACTTC
CASSPGWPSGSTQYF